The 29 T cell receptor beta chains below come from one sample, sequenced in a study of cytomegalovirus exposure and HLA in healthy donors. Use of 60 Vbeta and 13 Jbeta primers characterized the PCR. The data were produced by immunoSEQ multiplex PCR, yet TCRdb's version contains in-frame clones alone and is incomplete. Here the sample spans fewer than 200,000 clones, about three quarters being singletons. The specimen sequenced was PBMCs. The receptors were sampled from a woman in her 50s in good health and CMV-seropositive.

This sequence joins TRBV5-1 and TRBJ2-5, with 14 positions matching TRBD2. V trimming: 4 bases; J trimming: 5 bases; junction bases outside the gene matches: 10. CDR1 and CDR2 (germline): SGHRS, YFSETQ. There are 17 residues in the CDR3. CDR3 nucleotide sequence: TGCGCCAGCAGCCCCGGGACTAGCGGGGGTCAAAGGGAGACCCAGTACTTC. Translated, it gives CASSPGTSGGQRETQYF. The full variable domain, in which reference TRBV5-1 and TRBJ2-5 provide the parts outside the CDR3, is KAGVTQTPRYLIKTRGQQVTLSCSPISGHRSVSWYQQTPGQGLQFLFEYFSETQRNKGNFPGRFSGRQFSNSRSEMNVSTLELGDSALYLCASSPGTSGGQRETQYFGPGTRLLVL.

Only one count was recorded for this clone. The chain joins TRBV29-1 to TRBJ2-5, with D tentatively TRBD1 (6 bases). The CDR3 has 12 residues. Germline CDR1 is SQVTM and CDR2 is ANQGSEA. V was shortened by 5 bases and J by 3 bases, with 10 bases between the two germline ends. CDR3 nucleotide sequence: TGCAGCGTTCACTCAGGGGAAGAGACCCAGTACTTC. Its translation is CSVHSGEETQYF.

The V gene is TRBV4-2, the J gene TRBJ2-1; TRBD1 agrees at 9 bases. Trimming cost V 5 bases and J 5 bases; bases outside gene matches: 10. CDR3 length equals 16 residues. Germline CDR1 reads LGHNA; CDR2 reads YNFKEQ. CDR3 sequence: CASSSDRTGDHNEQFF. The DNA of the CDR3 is TGTGCCAGCAGCTCGGATAGGACAGGGGACCACAATGAGCAGTTCTTC.

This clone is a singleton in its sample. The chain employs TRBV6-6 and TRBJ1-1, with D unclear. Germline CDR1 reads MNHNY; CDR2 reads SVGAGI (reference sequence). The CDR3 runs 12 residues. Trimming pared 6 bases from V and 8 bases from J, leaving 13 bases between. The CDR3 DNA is TGTGCCAGCAGCTTTCAGCGTGGAGAAGCTTTCTTT. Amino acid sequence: CASSFQRGEAFF.

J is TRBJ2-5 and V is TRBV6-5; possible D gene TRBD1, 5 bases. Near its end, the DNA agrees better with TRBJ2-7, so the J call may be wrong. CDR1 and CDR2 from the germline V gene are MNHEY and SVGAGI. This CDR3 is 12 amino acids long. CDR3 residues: CASRDTSYEQYF. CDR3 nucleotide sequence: TGTGCCAGCAGGGACACCTCCTACGAGCAGTACTTC.

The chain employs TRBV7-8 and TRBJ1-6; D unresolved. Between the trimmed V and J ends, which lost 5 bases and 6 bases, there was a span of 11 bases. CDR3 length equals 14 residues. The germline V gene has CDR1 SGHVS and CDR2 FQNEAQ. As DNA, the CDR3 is TGTGCCAGCAGCATCCAACTGTCTAATTCACCCCTCCACTTT. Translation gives CASSIQLSNSPLHF.

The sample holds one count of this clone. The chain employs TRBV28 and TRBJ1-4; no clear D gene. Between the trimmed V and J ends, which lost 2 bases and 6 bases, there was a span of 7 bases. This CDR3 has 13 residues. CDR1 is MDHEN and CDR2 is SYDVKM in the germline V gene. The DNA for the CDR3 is TGTGCCAGCAGTTTAGGGCAAGATGAAAAACTGTTTTTT. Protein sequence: CASSLGQDEKLFF. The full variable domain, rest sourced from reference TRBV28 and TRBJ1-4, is DVKVTQSSRYLVKRTGEKVFLECVQDMDHENMFWYRQDPGLGLRLIYFSYDVKMKEKGDIPEGYSVSREKKERFSLILESASTNQTSMYLCASSLGQDEKLFFGSGTQLSVL.

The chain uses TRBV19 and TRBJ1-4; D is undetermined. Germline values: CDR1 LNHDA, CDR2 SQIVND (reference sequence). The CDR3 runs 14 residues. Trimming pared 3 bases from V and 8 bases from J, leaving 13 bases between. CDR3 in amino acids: CASSISGVREKLFF. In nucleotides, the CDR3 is TGTGCCAGTAGTATCAGTGGTGTGAGGGAAAAACTGTTTTTT. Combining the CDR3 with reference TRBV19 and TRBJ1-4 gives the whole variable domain DGGITQSPKYLFRKEGQNVTLSCEQNLNHDAMYWYRQDPGQGLRLIYYSQIVNDFQKGDIAEGYSVSREKKESFPLTVTSAQKNPTAFYLCASSISGVREKLFFGSGTQLSVL.

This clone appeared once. CDR3 region: CASSPPVQGVYGYTF. In DNA, the CDR3 is TGTGCCAGCTCACCACCGGTACAGGGCGTGTATGGCTACACCTTC. V is TRBV18 and J is TRBJ1-2; D is perhaps TRBD1 (6 bases). CDR3 length equals 15 residues. V lost 0 bases to trimming and J lost 5 bases, with 13 bases between them. Germline V gene lookup returns CDR1 KGHSH and CDR2 LQKENI.

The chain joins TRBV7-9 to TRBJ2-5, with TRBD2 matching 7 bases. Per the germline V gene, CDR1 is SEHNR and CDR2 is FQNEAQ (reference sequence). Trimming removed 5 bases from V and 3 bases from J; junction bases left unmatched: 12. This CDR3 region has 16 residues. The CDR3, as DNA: TGTGCCAGCAGCCCAAGAGGGCTAGCGGAAAAAGAGACCCAGTACTTC. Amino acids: CASSPRGLAEKETQYF.

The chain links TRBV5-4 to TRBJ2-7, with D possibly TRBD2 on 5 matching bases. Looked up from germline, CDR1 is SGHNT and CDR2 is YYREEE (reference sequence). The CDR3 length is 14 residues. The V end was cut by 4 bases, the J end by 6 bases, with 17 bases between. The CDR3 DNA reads TGTGCCAGCAGCGCGGGTGGGGTTCTGGGCGAGCAGTACTTC. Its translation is CASSAGGVLGEQYF.

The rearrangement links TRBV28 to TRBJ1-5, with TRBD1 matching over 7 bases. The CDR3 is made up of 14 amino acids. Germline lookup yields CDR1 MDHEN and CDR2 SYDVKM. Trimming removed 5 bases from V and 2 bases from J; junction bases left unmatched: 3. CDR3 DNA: TGTGCCAGCAGTAGTGGACAGGGCAATCAGCCCCAGCATTTT. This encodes CASSSGQGNQPQHF.

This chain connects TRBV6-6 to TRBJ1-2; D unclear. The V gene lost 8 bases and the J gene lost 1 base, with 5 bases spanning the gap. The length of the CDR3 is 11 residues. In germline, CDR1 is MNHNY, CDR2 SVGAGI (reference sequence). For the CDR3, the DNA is TGTGCCAGCGGCATTAACTATGGCTACACCTTC. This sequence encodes CASGINYGYTF.

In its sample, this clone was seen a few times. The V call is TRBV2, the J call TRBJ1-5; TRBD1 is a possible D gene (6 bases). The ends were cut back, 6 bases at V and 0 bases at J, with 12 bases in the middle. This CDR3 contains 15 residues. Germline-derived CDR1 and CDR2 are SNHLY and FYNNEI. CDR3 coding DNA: TGTGCCAGCAGCGGGGGGCTACATAGCAATCAGCCCCAGCATTTT. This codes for CASSGGLHSNQPQHF.

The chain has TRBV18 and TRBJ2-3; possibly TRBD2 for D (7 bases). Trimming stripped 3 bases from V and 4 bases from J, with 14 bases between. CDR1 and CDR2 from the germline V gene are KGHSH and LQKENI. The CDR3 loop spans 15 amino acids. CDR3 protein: CASSPEGGASDTQYF. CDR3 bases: TGTGCCAGCTCACCGGAGGGGGGGGCCTCAGATACGCAGTATTTT.

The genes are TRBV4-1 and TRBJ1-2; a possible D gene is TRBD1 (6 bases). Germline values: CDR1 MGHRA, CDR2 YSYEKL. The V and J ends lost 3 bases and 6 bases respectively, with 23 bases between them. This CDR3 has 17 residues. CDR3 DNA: TGCGCCAGCAGCCACCTCCTTAACAGGGCCGGGGACCATGGCTACACCTTC. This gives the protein CASSHLLNRAGDHGYTF.

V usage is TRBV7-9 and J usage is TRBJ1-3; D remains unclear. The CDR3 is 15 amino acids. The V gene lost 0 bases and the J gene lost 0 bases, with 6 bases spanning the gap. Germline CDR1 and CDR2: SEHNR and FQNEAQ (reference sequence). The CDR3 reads CASSLAGSSGNTIYF. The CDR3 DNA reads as TGTGCCAGCAGCTTAGCGGGGAGCTCTGGAAACACCATATATTTT.

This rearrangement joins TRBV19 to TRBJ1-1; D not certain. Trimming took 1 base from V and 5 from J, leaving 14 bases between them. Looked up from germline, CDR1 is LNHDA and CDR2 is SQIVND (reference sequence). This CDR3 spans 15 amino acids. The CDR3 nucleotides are TGTGCCAGTAGTATAGGGTCTCAGGTTGGAACTGAAGCTTTCTTT. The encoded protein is CASSIGSQVGTEAFF.

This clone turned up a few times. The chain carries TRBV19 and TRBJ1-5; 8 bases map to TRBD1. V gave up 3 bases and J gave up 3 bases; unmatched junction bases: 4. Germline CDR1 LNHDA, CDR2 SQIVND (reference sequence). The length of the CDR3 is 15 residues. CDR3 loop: CASSILGQDNQPQHF. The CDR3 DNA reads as TGTGCCAGTAGTATCTTGGGACAGGACAATCAGCCCCAGCATTTT.

CDR3 in DNA: TGTGCCAGCAGCTTGAGACAGGGACATTTGAAAGCTTTCTTT. Its translation: CASSLRQGHLKAFF. The chain couples TRBV5-6 to TRBJ1-1, with TRBD1 identical over 7 bases. The CDR3 covers 14 residues. V lost 1 base and J lost 9; bases outside the gene matches: 9. Germline loops: CDR1 SGHDT, CDR2 YYEEEE.

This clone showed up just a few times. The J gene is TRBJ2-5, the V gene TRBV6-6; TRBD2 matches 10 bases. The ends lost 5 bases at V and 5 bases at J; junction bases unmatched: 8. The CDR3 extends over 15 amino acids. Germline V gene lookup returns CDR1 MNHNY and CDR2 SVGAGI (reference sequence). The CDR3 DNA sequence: TGTGCCAGCAGTCCCGGGAGCGGGGGGGCGGAGACCCAGTACTTC. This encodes CASSPGSGGAETQYF.

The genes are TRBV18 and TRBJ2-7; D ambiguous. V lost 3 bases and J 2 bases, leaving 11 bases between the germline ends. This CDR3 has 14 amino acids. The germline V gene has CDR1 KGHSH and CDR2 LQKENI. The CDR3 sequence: CASSPAGIPYEQYF. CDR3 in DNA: TGTGCCAGCTCACCGGCAGGCATCCCCTACGAGCAGTACTTC.

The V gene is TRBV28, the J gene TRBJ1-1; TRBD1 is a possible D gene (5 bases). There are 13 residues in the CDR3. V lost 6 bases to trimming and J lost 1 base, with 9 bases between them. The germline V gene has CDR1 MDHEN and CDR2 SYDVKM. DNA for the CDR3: TGTGCCAGCAGACAGCAGGGGAACACTGAAGCTTTCTTT. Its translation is CASRQQGNTEAFF. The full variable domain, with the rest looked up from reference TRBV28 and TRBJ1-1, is DVKVTQSSRYLVKRTGEKVFLECVQDMDHENMFWYRQDPGLGLRLIYFSYDVKMKEKGDIPEGYSVSREKKERFSLILESASTNQTSMYLCASRQQGNTEAFFGQGTRLTVV.

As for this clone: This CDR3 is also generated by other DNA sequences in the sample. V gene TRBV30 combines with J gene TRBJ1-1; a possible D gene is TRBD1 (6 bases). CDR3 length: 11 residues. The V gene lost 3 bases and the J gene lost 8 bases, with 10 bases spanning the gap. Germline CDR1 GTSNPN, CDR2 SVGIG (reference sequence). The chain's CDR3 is CAWRRTDEAFF. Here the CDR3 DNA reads TGTGCCTGGAGACGGACAGACGAAGCTTTCTTT.

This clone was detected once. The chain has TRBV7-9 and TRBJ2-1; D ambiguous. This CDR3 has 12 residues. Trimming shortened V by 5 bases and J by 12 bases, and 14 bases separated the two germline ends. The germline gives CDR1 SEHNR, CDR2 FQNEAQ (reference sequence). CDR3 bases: TGTGCCAGCAGCCCCCCGCTCGGTGGGCAGTTCTTC. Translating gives CASSPPLGGQFF.

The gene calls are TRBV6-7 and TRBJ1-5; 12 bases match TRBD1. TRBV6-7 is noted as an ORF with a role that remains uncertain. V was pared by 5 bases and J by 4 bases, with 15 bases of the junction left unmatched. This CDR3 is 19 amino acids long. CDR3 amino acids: CASSGPGTGGTMGNQPQHF. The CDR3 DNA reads TGTGCCAGCAGTGGCCCCGGGACAGGGGGCACGATGGGGAATCAGCCCCAGCATTTT.

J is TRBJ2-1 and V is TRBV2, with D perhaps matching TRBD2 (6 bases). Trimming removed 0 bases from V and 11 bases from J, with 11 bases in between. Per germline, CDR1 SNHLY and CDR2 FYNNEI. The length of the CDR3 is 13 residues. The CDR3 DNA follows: TGTGCCAGCAGTGAAGCCGCTGGGGGGAAGCAGTTCTTC. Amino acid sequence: CASSEAAGGKQFF.

CDR3 in amino acids: CASRQGTGFGEQFF. The CDR3 DNA sequence: TGTGCCAGCCGCCAAGGGACAGGCTTTGGTGAGCAGTTCTTC. The chain employs TRBV27 and TRBJ2-1, with TRBD1 identical over 8 bases. CDR1 is MNHEY and CDR2 is SMNVEV in the germline V gene (reference sequence). The length of the CDR3 is 14 residues. V was clipped by 8 bases and J by 9 bases; unmatched bases: 12.

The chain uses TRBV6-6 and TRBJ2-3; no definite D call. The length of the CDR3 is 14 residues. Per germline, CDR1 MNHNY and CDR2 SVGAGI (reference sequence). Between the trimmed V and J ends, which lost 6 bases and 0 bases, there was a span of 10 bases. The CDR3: CASRPTASTDTQYF. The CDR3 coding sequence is TGTGCCAGCAGACCTACAGCTAGCACAGATACGCAGTATTTT.